This TCR beta chain was recovered during a study of OX40 agonist ivuxolimab in advanced cancers. As for the study in general: Partial responses were recorded for three patients, including one with hepatocellular carcinoma and two with cutaneous melanoma.

Findings and caveats of the study: Antigen targets of the expanded peripheral T cells went undetermined.

This clone was counted once. Its matching antigen is unknown. This CDR3 has 19 residues. V gave up 1 base and J gave up 0 bases, with 19 bases separating them. CDR1 and CDR2 from the germline V gene are SGHTA and FQGNSA. TCRdb's copy holds only in-frame clones and misses some; the assay was immunoSEQ multiplex PCR. The sample consists of approximately 28,000 clones, roughly 89% of them appearing once. The material sequenced was CD4+ or CD8+ T cells sorted from blood, taken in a trial of the OX40 agonist ivuxolimab. The sequence derives from an adult with an advanced solid tumor such as melanoma, head and neck, liver or kidney cancer. The V gene is TRBV7-2, the J gene TRBJ2-1; D may be TRBD2 (5 bases). The CDR3 region is CASSLGPLGEAASYNEQFF. In nucleotides, the CDR3 is TGTGCCAGCAGCTTAGGCCCCCTCGGGGAAGCCGCCTCCTACAATGAGCAGTTCTTC.